This T cell receptor beta chain was sequenced during a study of CD8+ T cells in alopecia areata. Overall study results and limits: Amid tofacitinib therapy, many expanded lesional clones stayed present in scalp and blood.

The authors extracted RNA and reverse transcribed it into cDNA as the sequencing template. Produced via immunoSEQ multiplex PCR; TCRdb's table is partial and in-frame only. The table records under 300,000 clones, approximately 60% of them present only once. Trimming left V 6 bases short and J 3 bases short, with 16 bases between. The germline V gene encodes CDR1 MNHEY and CDR2 SMNVEV (reference sequence). This CDR3 spans 15 amino acids. Treatment defined: oral pan-JAK inhibitor, 5-10 mg twice daily. Obtained from alopecia areata patients were lesional scalp punch biopsies along with peripheral blood. The sorting of PBMCs gave CD4+ and CD8+ T cells. As for this clone: What it binds is unknown.

The material was CD4+ T cells sorted from blood, obtained at roughly week 52, from a patient treated with tofacitinib. V and J are TRBV27 and TRBJ2-3, with D possibly being TRBD2 (6 bases). This TCR was recovered from a human donor with alopecia areata. Here the CDR3 reads CASRHLGGLTDTQYF. CDR3 DNA sequence: TGTGCCAGCAGACATCTTGGGGGGTTGACAGATACGCAGTATTTT.